The 8 T cell receptor beta chains below were found in one sample sequenced in a study of blood T cell repertoires in COVID-19. Only in-frame clones appear in the TCRdb table, and some are missing; sequencing was by immunoSEQ multiplex PCR. The profile shows roughly 92,000 clones, around nine tenths of them singletons. Material: peripheral blood. The receptor source for this set is a man between 50 and 59 years old with acute or convalescent COVID-19.

V usage is TRBV7-6 and J usage is TRBJ1-1; weak D call: TRBD1 (6 bases). Trimming stripped 5 bases from V and 1 base from J, with 8 bases between. Germline CDR1 SGHVS, CDR2 FNYEAQ. This CDR3 is 13 amino acids long. The CDR3 loop is CASSRQENTEAFF. The CDR3, as DNA: TGTGCCAGCAGCCGACAGGAGAACACTGAAGCTTTCTTT.

As regards this clone: At one end, the junction sequence differs from germline, possibly due to a read error. The CDR3 reads CSVQERGASTDTQYF. The CDR3 bases are TGCAGCGTTCAAGAACGGGGGGCTAGCACAGATACGCAGTATTTT. The chain has TRBV29-1 and TRBJ2-3, with D tentatively TRBD2 (7 bases). Germline loops: CDR1 SQVTM, CDR2 ANQGSEA. There are 15 residues in the CDR3.

The chain couples TRBV19 to TRBJ2-5, with D possibly being TRBD1 (5 bases). CDR3 length: 11 amino acids. Germline V gene lookup returns CDR1 LNHDA and CDR2 SQIVND (reference sequence). Trimming shortened V by 5 bases and J by 5 bases, and 6 bases separated the two germline ends. For the CDR3, the DNA is TGTGCCAGTAGTTGGGGCGAGACCCAGTACTTC. Encoded protein: CASSWGETQYF.

The genes are TRBV11-1 and TRBJ2-1; 13 positions match TRBD2. J was trimmed by 8 bases and V by 8 bases; bases with no gene match: 12. Germline CDR1 is SGHAT and CDR2 is FQDESV (reference sequence). The length of the CDR3 is 16 residues. The CDR3: CASETSGRANRYEQFF. CDR3 sequence (DNA): TGTGCCAGCGAAACTAGCGGGAGGGCCAATAGGTATGAGCAGTTCTTC.

CDR3 region: CASSVEAGARGTTDTQYF. In DNA form, the CDR3 reads TGTGCCAGCAGCGTAGAAGCGGGAGCACGGGGGACCACAGATACGCAGTATTTT. The chain couples TRBV9 to TRBJ2-3; 8 bases align to TRBD2. CDR1 is SGDLS and CDR2 is YYNGEE in the germline V gene. The CDR3 is made up of 18 amino acids. Trimming at V came to 0 bases and at J to 2 bases, leaving 11 bases not matched to a gene.

The chain combines TRBV18 with TRBJ2-7, with D perhaps TRBD2 (6 bases). Trimming left V 5 bases short and J 5 bases short, with 16 bases between. Germline loops: CDR1 KGHSH, CDR2 LQKENI. This CDR3 spans 14 amino acids. The DNA of the CDR3 is TGTGCCAGCTCAACGCAGGGAGGCCGGAACGAGCAGTACTTC. Amino acids: CASSTQGGRNEQYF.

The chain combines TRBV7-9 with TRBJ2-1; 7 nucleotides line up with TRBD2. CDR1 SEHNR and CDR2 FQNEAQ come from the germline V gene (reference sequence). The junction had 13 bases not matched to a gene; V was cut back by 8 bases and J by 3 bases. This CDR3 contains 16 residues. CDR3 coding DNA: TGTGCCAGCGCTTTCGACCGGGGGGAAATCTACAATGAGCAGTTCTTC. Translation gives CASAFDRGEIYNEQFF.

The rearrangement links TRBV6-2 or TRBV6-3 to TRBJ1-1; 7 bases are shared with TRBD1. Germline-derived CDR1 and CDR2 are MNHEY and SVGEGT. CDR3 length: 14 amino acids. With 6 bases clipped from V and 9 bases from J, the junction kept 13 bases outside the gene matches. Here the CDR3 DNA reads TGTGCCAGCAGCCGGACAGGCCGCAATCCTCAAGCTTTCTTT. Its translation: CASSRTGRNPQAFF.